This TCR beta chain was sequenced during a study of molecular identifiers for immune sequencing clone quantification. This clonotype has ten or more counts. Trimming shortened V by 5 bases and J by 8 bases, and 19 bases separated the two germline ends. The CDR3 totals 15 residues. Germline V lookup: CDR1 SGHTA, CDR2 FQGNSA. TCRdb reprocessed the PCR reads via MiXCR and lists one record per CDR3 protein. The repertoire holds about 65,000 distinct CDR3 sequences, 18% seen once, with roughly 1.4% in the top ten. The specimen sequenced was naive CD8+ T cells from blood, with Jurkat cell RNA spiked in. Noted subset: FACS-sorted CD8+CD4-CCR7+CD45RA+ naive T cells. This receptor was obtained from a human donor in good health. Some libraries in this study had Jurkat cell RNA spiked in. The chain uses TRBV7-2 and TRBJ1-3; D might be TRBD1 (5 bases). The CDR3 spells CASSHQDSRAYTIYF. Written as DNA, the CDR3 is TGTGCCAGCAGCCATCAAGATAGCAGGGCTTACACCATATATTTT.